These 3 T cell receptor beta chains were all obtained from the same sample, sequenced in a study of blood T cell repertoires in COVID-19. Profiling relied on immunoSEQ multiplex PCR, and the TCRdb table lists in-frame clones only, not all of them. Of tens of thousands of clones listed, around 86% are singletons. Input material: peripheral blood. The receptors come from a woman aged 80 or over with acute or convalescent COVID-19.

J is TRBJ2-7 and V is TRBV9; 11 bases map to TRBD1. The V gene's germline CDR1 is SGDLS and CDR2 YYNGEE. The CDR3 is 17 amino acids. Trimming removed 4 bases from V and 2 bases from J; junction bases left unmatched: 11. The CDR3 DNA reads TGTGCCAGCAGCCCCCGAGGACAGGGGGCGCTTACCTACGAGCAGTACTTC. Translating gives CASSPRGQGALTYEQYF.

This chain connects TRBV7-9 to TRBJ2-7; 14 nucleotides agree with TRBD2. From germline, CDR1 is SEHNR and CDR2 FQNEAQ (reference sequence). This CDR3 is 17 amino acids long. The junction had 3 bases not matched to a gene; V was cut back by 1 base and J by 1 base. The CDR3 here is CASSLGLAGGPSYEQYF. The CDR3 DNA is TGTGCCAGCAGCTTAGGACTAGCGGGAGGGCCGTCCTACGAGCAGTACTTC.

This clone was seen a few times. This chain uses TRBV4-1 with TRBJ2-5; 8 bases are a match to TRBD2. The V gene end was trimmed by 6 bases and the J gene end by 0 bases; junction bases not matched to a gene: 3. The CDR3 extends over 14 amino acids. CDR1 and CDR2 (germline): MGHRA, YSYEKL. Here the CDR3 reads CASSGGGNQETQYF. Written as DNA, the CDR3 is TGCGCCAGCAGTGGCGGGGGGAACCAAGAGACCCAGTACTTC.